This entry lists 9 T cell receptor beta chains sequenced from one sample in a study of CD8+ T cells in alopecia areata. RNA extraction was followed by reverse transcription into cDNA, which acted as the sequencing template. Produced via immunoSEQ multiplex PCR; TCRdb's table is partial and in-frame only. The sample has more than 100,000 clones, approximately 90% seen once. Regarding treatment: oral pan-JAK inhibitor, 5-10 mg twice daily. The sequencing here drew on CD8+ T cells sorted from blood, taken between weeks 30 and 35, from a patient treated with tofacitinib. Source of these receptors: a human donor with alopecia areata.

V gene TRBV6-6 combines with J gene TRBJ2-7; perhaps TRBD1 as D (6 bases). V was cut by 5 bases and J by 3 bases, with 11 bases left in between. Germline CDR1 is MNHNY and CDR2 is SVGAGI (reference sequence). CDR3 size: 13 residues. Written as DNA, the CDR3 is TGTGCCAGCAGTGTGGAACAGGGCTACGAGCAGTACTTC. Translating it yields CASSVEQGYEQYF.

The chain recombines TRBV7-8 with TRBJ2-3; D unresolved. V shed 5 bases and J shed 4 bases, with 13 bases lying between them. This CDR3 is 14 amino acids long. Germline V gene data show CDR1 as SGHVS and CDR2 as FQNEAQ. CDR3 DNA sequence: TGTGCCAGCAGCCTCCGGCCGGCAGCAGATACGCAGTATTTT. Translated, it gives CASSLRPAADTQYF.

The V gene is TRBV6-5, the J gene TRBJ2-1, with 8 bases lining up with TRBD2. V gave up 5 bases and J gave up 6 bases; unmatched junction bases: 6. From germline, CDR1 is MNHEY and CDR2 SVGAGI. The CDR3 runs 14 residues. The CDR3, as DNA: TGTGCCAGCAGTAGTACCACTAGCGGCAATGAGCAGTTCTTC. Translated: CASSSTTSGNEQFF.

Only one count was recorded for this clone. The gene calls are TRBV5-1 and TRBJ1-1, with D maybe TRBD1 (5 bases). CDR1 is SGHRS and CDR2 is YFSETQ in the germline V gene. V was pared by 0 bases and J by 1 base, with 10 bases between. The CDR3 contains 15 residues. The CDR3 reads CASSLDGGGNTEAFF. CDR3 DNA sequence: TGCGCCAGCAGCTTGGATGGCGGGGGGAACACTGAAGCTTTCTTT.

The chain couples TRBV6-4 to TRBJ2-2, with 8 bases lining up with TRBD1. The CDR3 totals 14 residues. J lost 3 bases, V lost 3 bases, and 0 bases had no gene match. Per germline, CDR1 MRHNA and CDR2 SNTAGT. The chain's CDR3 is CASSETGDTGELFF. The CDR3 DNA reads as TGTGCCAGCAGTGAGACAGGGGACACCGGGGAGCTGTTTTTT.

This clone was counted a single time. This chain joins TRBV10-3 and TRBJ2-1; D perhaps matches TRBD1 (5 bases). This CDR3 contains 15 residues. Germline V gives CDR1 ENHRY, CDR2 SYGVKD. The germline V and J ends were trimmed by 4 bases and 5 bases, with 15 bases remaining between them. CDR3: CAISVGFADNNEQFF. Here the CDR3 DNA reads TGTGCCATCAGTGTTGGGTTCGCGGACAACAATGAGCAGTTCTTC.

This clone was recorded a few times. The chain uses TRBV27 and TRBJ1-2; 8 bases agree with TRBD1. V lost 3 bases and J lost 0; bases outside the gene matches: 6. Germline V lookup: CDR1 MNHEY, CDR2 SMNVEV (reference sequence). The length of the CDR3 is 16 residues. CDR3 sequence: CASSFYDRGANYGYTF. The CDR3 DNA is TGTGCCAGCAGTTTCTACGACAGGGGAGCTAACTATGGCTACACCTTC.

This chain's CDR3 is CASSWAVSDFENAYTF. DNA of the CDR3: TGTGCCAGCAGTTGGGCGGTATCGGACTTCGAGAACGCCTACACCTTC. The genes are TRBV6-6 and TRBJ1-2; no firm D call. Germline values: CDR1 MNHNY, CDR2 SVGAGI (reference sequence). The CDR3 covers 16 residues. The V end lost 4 bases, the J end lost 10 bases, and 25 bases lay between the germline ends.

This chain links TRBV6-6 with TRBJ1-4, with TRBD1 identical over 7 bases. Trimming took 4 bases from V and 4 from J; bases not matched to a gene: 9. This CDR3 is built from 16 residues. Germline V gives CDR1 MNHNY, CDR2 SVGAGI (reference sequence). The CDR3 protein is CASSSTGNIVNEKLFF. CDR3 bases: TGTGCCAGCAGTTCGACAGGGAACATTGTTAATGAAAAACTGTTTTTT.